Detailed here is one T cell receptor beta chain. The data originate from a study of blood T cell repertoires in COVID-19. About the research overall: Sample material is recorded as cDNA or gDNA derived from T cells, B-cell-depleted T cells, or PBMCs.

This CDR3 contains 14 residues. Trimming removed 4 bases at V and 8 bases at J, with 14 bases between. Germline assignment: CDR1 MGHRA and CDR2 YSYEKL. Measured with immunoSEQ multiplex PCR; TCRdb has only the in-frame clones, and not every one. The sample has around 250,000 clones, 70% to 90% seen once. V usage is TRBV4-1 and J usage is TRBJ1-4; the D is unclear. The TCR comes from a man between 18 and 29 years old with active or convalescent COVID-19. The source material was peripheral blood. This CDR3 is CASSLRRVSEKLFF. The CDR3 DNA is TGCGCCAGCAGCCTCCGGCGGGTTTCCGAAAAACTGTTTTTT.